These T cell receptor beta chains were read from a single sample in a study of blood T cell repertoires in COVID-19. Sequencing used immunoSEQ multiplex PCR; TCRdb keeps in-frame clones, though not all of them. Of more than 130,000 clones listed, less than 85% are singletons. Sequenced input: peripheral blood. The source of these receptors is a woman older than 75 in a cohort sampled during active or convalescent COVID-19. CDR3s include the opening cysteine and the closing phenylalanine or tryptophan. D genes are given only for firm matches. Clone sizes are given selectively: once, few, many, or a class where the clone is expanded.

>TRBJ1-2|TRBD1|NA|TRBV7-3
CASSENHRGGYTF
TGTGCCAGCAGCGAAAACCACAGGGGCGGCTACACCTTC
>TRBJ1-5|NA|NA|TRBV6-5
CASRPLGTRIQPQHF
TGTGCCAGCAGGCCCTTAGGGACAAGGATTCAGCCCCAGCATTTT
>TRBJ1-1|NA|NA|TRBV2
CASAYVREYTEAFF
TGTGCCAGCGCCTACGTCCGGGAGTATACTGAAGCTTTCTTT
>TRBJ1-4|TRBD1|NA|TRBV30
CAWSSTLTGGVEKLFF
TGTGCCTGGAGCTCCACCCTGACAGGGGGCGTTGAAAAACTGTTTTTT
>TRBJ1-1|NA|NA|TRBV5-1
CASSPQGPPDTEAFF
TGCGCCAGCAGCCCACAGGGCCCTCCGGACACTGAAGCTTTCTTT
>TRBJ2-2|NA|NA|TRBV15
CATSRVRANTGELFF
TGTGCCACCAGCAGAGTCAGGGCCAACACCGGGGAGCTGTTTTTT
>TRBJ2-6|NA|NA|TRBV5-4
CASSLGRVANVLTF
TGTGCCAGCAGCTTGGGGAGGGTGGCCAACGTCCTGACTTTC
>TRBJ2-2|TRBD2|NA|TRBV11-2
CASSLVAGENTGELFF
TGTGCCAGCAGCTTAGTTGCGGGGGAGAACACCGGGGAGCTGTTTTTT
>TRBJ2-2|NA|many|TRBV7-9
CASSPLPGELFF
TGTGCCAGCAGCCCCCTCCCCGGGGAGCTGTTTTTT
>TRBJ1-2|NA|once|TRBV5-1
CASSGEGSYGYTF
TGCGCCAGCAGCGGGGAGGGTAGCTATGGCTACACCTTC
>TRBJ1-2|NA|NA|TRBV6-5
CASSSGLGGGYTF
TGTGCCAGCAGTTCCGGGCTAGGGGGTGGCTACACCTTC